The text below deals with one T cell receptor (beta chain). The CDR3 spans 15 residues. CDR1 is SGHRS, CDR2 YFSETQ, per germline. V lost 5 bases to trimming and J lost 1 base, with 16 bases between them. The sample belongs to a study of CD8 T cells in Susac syndrome. When the RNA was reverse transcribed, random hexamers were used with an input of about 0.5 to 1 ug. Amplification of the TCR beta CDR3 was carried out by immunoSEQ multiplex PCR, which spanned a total of 54 Vbeta and 13 Jbeta segments. MiXCR was run by TCRdb on the immunoSEQ multiplex PCR reads, yielding one entry per CDR3 protein. Here the sample spans 400,000 to 550,000 distinct CDR3 sequences, 75% to 90% being singletons.

Sequencing used CD8+ T cells from PBMCs. The source of this sequence is a human donor with multiple sclerosis. The chain links TRBV5-1 to TRBJ2-7, with D perhaps TRBD2 (6 bases). The CDR3 DNA reads TGCGCCAGCAGAGAGGGCCTCGGAGGGTCCTACGAGCAGTACTTC. It yields the protein CASREGLGGSYEQYF. The entire variable domain, with the rest obtained from reference TRBV5-1 and TRBJ2-7, is as follows: KAGVTQTPRYLIKTRGQQVTLSCSPISGHRSVSWYQQTPGQGLQFLFEYFSETQRNKGNFPGRFSGRQFSNSRSEMNVSTLELGDSALYLCASREGLGGSYEQYFGPGTRLTVT.